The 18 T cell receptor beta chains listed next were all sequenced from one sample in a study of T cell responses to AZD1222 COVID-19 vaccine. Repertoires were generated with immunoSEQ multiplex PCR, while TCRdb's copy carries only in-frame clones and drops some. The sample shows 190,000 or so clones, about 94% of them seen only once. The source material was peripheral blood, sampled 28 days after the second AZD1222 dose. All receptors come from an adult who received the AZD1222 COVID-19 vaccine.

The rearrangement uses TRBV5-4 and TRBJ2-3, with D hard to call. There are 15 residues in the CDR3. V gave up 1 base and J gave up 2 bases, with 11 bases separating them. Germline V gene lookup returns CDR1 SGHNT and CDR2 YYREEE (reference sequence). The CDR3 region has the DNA TGTGCCAGCAGCTTGAGATCGGGTTACACAGATACGCAGTATTTT. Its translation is CASSLRSGYTDTQYF.

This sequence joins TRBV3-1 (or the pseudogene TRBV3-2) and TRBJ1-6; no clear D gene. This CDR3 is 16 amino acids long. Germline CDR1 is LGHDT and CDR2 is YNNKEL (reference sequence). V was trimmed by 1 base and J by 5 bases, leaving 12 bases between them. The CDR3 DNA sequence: TGTGCCAGCAGCCAAGGGAAACAGCGAAATAATTCACCCCTCCACTTT. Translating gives CASSQGKQRNNSPLHF.

The CDR3 DNA follows: TGTGCCAGCAGCGAGGGGGACCCGCCAACCTCTAGGAATACGCAGTATTTT. It is translated as CASSEGDPPTSRNTQYF. The chain carries TRBV9 and TRBJ2-3, with TRBD1 as a possible D gene (6 bases). Germline-derived CDR1 and CDR2 are SGDLS and YYNGEE. The CDR3 runs to 17 residues. Trimming removed 3 bases from V and 7 bases from J, with 24 bases in between.

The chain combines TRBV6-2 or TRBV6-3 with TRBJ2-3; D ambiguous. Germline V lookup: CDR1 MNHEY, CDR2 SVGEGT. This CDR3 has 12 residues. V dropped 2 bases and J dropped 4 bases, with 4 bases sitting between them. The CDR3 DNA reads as TGTGCCAGCAGTTACGAAGCAGATACGCAGTATTTT. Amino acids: CASSYEADTQYF.

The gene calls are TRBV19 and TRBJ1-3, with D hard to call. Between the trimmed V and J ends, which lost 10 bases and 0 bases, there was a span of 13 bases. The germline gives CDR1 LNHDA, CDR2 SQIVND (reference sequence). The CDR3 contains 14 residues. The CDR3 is CATSETTSGNTIYF. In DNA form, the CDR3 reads TGTGCCACCTCCGAGACTACCTCTGGAAACACCATATATTTT.

The CDR3 nucleotides are TGTGCCAGCAGCTCTCAGACGAGGGGTGGCTACACCTTC. Translated: CASSSQTRGGYTF. The chain couples TRBV5-5 to TRBJ1-2; maybe TRBD1 (5 bases). Per germline, CDR1 SGHKS and CDR2 YYEKEE (reference sequence). The germline V and J ends were trimmed by 3 bases and 7 bases, with 13 bases remaining between them. CDR3 length equals 13 residues.

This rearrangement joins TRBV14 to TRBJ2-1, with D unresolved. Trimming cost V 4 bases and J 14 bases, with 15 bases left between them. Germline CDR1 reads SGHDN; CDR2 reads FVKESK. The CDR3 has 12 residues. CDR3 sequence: CASSLNFGWKFF. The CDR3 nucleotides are TGTGCCAGCAGCCTAAACTTCGGGTGGAAGTTCTTC.

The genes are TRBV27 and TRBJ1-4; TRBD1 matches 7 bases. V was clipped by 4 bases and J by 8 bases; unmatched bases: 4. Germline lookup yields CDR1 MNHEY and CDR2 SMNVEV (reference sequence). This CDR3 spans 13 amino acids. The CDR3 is CASSSLDREKLFF. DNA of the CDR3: TGTGCCAGCAGTTCCCTGGACAGGGAAAAACTGTTTTTT.

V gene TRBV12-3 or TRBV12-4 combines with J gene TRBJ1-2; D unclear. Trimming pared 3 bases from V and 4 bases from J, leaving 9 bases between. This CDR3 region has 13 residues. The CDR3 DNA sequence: TGTGCCAGCAGTTTCGCAGGCCCCTATGGCTACACCTTC. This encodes CASSFAGPYGYTF.

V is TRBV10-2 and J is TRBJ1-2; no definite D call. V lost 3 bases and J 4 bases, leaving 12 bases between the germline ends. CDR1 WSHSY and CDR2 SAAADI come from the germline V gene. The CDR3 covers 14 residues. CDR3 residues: CASSEGPEGYGYTF. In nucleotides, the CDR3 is TGCGCCAGCAGTGAAGGTCCAGAGGGCTATGGCTACACCTTC.

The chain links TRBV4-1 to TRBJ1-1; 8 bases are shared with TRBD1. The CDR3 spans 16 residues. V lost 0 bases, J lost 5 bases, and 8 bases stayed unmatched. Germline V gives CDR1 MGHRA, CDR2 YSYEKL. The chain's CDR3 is CASSQDRTGRGTEAFF. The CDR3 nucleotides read TGCGCCAGCAGCCAAGATCGGACAGGGAGGGGGACTGAAGCTTTCTTT.

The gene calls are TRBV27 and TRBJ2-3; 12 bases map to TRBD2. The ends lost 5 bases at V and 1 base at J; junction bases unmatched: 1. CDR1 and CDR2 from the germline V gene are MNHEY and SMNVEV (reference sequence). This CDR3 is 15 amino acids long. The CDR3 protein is CASSTSGGRTDTQYF. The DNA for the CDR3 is TGTGCCAGCAGTACTAGCGGGGGGCGCACAGATACGCAGTATTTT.

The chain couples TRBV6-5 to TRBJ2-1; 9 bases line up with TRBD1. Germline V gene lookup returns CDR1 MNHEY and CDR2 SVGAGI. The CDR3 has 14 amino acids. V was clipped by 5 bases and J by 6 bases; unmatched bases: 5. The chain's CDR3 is CASSRQGVGNEQFF. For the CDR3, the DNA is TGTGCCAGCAGTAGACAGGGGGTGGGCAATGAGCAGTTCTTC.

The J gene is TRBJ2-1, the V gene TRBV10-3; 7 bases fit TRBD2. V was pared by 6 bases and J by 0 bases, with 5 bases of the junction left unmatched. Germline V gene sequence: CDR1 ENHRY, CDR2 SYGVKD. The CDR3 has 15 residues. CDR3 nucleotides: TGTGCCATCAGCGAACTAGCGATCTCCTACAATGAGCAGTTCTTC. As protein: CAISELAISYNEQFF.

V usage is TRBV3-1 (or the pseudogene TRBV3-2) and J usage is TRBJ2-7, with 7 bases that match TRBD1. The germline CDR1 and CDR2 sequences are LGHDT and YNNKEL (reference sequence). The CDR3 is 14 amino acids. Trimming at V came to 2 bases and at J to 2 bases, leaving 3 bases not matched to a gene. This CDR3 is CASSQMTGPYEQYF. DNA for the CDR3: TGTGCCAGCAGCCAAATGACAGGGCCCTACGAGCAGTACTTC.

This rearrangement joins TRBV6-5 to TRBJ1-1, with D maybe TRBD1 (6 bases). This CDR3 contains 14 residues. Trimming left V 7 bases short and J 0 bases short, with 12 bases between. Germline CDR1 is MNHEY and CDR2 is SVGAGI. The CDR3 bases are TGTGCCAGCATTAGTGCAGGGGTGAACACTGAAGCTTTCTTT. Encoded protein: CASISAGVNTEAFF.

The CDR3 sequence: CATRGGGGNTEAFF. CDR3 coding DNA: TGTGCCACCAGGGGGGGAGGAGGGAACACTGAAGCTTTCTTT. V gene TRBV19 combines with J gene TRBJ1-1; TRBD1 aligns across 7 bases. The length of the CDR3 is 14 residues. V gave up 10 bases and J gave up 1 base; unmatched junction bases: 9. Germline CDR1 reads LNHDA; CDR2 reads SQIVND (reference sequence).

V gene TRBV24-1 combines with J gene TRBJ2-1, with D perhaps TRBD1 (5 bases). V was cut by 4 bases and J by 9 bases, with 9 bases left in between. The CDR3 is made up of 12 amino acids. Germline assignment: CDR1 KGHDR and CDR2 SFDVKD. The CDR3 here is CATSDRTPEQFF. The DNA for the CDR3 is TGTGCCACCAGTGACCGGACACCTGAGCAGTTCTTC.